The sequence of this T cell receptor (beta chain) was determined in a study of shared clonotypes between healthy human individuals. Study observations and caveats: Unshared clonotypes carried lower generation probabilities than those common to all four donors. Memory subsets generally showed smaller estimated richness than naive subsets did.

TCRdb keeps only in-frame clones here, not all; method: immunoSEQ multiplex PCR. This sample carries some 2,100,000 clones, under 97% of them seen once, and the ten largest clones take approximately 0.13%. This clone has a single count. Its matching antigen is unknown. Germline V gene data show CDR1 as SGHAT and CDR2 as FQNNGV. This CDR3 is 16 amino acids long. Deletions cut 10 bases from V and 6 bases from J, with 25 bases between. CD4+ cell separation produced CD45RA+ naive and CD45RA-negative memory subsets. The clonotype comes from a man between 18 and 35 years old in good health. Material: naive CD4+ T cells sorted from blood. The sample's subset: CD45RA+ positively selected. The chain couples TRBV11-2 to TRBJ1-5; the D gene is possibly TRBD1 (5 bases). CDR3 coding DNA: TGTGCCAACCCAATATCCGAAGGACAAAATGGTCAGCCCCAGCATTTT. Encoded protein: CANPISEGQNGQPQHF.